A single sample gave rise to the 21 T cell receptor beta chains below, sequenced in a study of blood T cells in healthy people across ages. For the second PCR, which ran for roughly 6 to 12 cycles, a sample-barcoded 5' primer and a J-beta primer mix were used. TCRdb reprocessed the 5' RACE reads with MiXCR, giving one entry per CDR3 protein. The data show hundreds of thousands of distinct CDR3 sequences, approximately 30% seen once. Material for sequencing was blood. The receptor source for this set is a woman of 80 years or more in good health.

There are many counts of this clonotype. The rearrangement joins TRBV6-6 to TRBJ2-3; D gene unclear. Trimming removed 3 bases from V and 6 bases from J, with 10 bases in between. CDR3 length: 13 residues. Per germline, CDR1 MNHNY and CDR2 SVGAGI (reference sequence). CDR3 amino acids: CASSYSTFDTQYF. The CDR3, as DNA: TGTGCCAGCAGTTATAGCACCTTCGATACGCAGTATTTT.

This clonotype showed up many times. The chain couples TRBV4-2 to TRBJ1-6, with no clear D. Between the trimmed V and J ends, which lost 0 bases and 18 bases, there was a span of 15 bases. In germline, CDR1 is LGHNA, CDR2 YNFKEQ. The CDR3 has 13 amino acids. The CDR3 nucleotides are TGTGCCAGCAGCCAAGATCATTTACAGCTCCACCACTTT. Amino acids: CASSQDHLQLHHF.

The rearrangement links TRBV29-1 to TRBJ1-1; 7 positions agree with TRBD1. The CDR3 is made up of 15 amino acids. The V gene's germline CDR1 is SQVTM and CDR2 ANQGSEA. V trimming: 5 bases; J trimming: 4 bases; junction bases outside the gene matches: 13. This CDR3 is CSVRGEGASGTEAFF. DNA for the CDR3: TGCAGCGTTCGAGGGGAGGGGGCCTCGGGCACTGAAGCTTTCTTT.

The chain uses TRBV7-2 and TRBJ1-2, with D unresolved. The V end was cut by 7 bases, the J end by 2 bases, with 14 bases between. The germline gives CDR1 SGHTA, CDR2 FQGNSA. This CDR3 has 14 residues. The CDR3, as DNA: TGTGCCAGCACCCCTAGTCGGGGAAACTATGGCTACACCTTC. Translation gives CASTPSRGNYGYTF.

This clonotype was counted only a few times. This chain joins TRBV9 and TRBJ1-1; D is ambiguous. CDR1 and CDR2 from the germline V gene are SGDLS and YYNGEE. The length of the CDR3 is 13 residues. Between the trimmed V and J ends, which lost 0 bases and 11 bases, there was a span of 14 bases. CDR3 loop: CASSVGPGMRAFF. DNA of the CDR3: TGTGCCAGCAGCGTAGGTCCGGGGATGAGGGCTTTCTTT.

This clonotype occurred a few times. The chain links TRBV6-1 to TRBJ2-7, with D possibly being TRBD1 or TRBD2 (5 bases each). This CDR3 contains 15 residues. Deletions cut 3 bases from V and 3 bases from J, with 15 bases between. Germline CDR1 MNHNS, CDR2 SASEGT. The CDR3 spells CASSDPGQLHYEQYF. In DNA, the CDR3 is TGTGCCAGCAGTGACCCGGGGCAACTTCACTACGAGCAGTACTTC.

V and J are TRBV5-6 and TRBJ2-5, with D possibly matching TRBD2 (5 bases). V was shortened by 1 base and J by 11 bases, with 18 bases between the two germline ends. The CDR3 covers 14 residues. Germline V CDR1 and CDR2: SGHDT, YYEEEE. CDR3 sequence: CASSLWATGNEQYF. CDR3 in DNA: TGTGCCAGCAGCTTGTGGGCCACGGGGAATGAGCAGTACTTC. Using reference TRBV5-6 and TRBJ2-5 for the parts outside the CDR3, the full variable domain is DAGVTQSPTHLIKTRGQQVTLRCSPKSGHDTVSWYQQALGQGPQFIFQYYEEEERQRGNFPDRFSGHQFPNYSSELNVNALLLGDSALYLCASSLWATGNEQYFGPGTRLLVL.

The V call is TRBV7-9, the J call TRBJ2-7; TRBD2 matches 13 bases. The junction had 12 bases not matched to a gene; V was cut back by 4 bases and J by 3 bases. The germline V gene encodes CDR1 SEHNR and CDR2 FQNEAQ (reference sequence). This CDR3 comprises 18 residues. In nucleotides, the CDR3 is TGTGCCAGCAGCTCGCCGGGACTAGCGGGATCCTACAACTACGAGCAGTACTTC. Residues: CASSSPGLAGSYNYEQYF.

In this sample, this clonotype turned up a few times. CDR3 protein: CASSALQSSGNTIYF. CDR3 bases: TGTGCCAGCAGTGCTTTACAGAGCTCTGGAAACACCATATATTTT. This chain links TRBV2 with TRBJ1-3; no clear D gene. The CDR3 length is 15 residues. Germline V gene lookup returns CDR1 SNHLY and CDR2 FYNNEI. V lost 4 bases to trimming and J lost 0 bases, with 10 bases between them.

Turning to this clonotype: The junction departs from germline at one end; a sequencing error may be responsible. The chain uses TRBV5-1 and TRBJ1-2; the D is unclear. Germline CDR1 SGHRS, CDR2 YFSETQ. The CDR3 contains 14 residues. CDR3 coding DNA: TGCGCCAGCAGCTTGCTGGCTTCACACTATGACTACACCTTC. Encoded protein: CASSLLASHYDYTF.

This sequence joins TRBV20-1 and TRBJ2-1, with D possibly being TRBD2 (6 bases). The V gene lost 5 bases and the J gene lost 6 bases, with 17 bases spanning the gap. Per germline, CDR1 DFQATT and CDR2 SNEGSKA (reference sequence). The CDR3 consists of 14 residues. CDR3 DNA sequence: TGCAGTGCTCCCATCCCGGGGGTTCCCAATGAGCAGTTCTTC. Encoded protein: CSAPIPGVPNEQFF.

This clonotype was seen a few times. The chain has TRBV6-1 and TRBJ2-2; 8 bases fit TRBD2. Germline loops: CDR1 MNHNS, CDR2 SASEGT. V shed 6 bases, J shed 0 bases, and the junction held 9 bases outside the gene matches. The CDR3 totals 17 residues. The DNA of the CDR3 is TGTGCCAGCAGACCGAGCGGGGGCAAGTCGAACACCGGGGAGCTGTTTTTT. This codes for CASRPSGGKSNTGELFF.

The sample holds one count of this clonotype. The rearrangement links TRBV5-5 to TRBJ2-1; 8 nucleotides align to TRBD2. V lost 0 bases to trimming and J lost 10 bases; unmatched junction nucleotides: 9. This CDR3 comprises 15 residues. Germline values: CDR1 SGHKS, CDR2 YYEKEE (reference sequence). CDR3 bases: TGTGCCAGCAGCTTGGAACGGGGGGGTACCCACGAGCAGTTCTTC. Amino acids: CASSLERGGTHEQFF.

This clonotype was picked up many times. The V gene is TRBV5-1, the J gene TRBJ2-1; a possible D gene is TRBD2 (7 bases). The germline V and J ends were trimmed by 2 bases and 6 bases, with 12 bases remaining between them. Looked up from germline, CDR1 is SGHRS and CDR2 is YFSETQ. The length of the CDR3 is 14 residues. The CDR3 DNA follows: TGCGCCAGCAGCTTCGGCGGGGGCCGCAATGAGCAGTTCTTC. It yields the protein CASSFGGGRNEQFF.

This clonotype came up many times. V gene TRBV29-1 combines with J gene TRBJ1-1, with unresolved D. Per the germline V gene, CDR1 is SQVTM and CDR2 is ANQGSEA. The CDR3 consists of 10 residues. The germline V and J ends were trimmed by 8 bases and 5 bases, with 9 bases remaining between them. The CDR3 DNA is TGCAGCACCCTCGGGACTGAAGCTTTCTTT. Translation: CSTLGTEAFF.

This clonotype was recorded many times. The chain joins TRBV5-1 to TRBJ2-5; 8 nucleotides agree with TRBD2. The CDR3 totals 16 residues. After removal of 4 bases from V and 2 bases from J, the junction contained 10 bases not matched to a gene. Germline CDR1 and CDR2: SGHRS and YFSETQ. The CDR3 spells CASSPGGHTRQETQYF. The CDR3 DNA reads TGCGCCAGCAGCCCGGGAGGGCATACCAGGCAAGAGACCCAGTACTTC.

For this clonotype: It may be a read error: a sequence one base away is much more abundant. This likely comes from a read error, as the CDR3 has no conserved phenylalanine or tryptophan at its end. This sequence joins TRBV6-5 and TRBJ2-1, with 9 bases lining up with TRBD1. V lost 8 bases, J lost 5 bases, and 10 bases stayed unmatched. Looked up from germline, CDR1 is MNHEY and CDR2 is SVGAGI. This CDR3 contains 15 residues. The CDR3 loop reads CASVNAGQGNNEQFV. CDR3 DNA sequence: TGTGCCAGCGTTAACGCGGGACAGGGTAACAATGAGCAGTTCGTC.

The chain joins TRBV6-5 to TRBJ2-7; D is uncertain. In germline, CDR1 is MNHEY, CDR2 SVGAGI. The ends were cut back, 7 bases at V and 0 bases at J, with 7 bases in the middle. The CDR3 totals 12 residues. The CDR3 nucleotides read TGTGCCAGCATTGGGAACTCCTACGAGCAGTACTTC. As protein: CASIGNSYEQYF.

Here the CDR3 DNA reads TGCGCCAGCAGCCAAGAAGGGGCTTCGTACGAGCAGTACTTC. Encoded protein: CASSQEGASYEQYF. The chain uses TRBV4-1 and TRBJ2-7; D perhaps matches TRBD1 (5 bases). Per the germline V gene, CDR1 is MGHRA and CDR2 is YSYEKL. There are 14 residues in the CDR3. V was shortened by 0 bases and J by 4 bases, with 10 bases between the two germline ends.

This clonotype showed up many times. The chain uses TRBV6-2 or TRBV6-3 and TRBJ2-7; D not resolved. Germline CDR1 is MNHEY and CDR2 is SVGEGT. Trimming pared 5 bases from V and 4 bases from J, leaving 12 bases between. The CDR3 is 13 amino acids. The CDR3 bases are TGTGCCAGCAGTCGGACGGACGTATACGAGCAGTACTTC. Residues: CASSRTDVYEQYF.

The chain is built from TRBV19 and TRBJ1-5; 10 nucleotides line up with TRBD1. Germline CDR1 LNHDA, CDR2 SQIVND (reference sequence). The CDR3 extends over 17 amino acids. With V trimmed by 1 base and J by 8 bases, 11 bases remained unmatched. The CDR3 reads CASSIAPWTGGWEPQHF. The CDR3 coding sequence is TGTGCCAGTAGTATAGCGCCTTGGACAGGGGGATGGGAGCCCCAGCATTTT.